This T cell receptor (beta chain) comes out of a study of T-cell reconstitution after alpha-beta-depleted transplantation in children (dated by TCRdb to about 2016). Some background on the complete study: Using TCR repertoire profiling, the study quantitatively followed how T-cell immune reconstitution unfolded in children after TCRalphabeta/CD19-depleted allogeneic hematopoietic cell transplantation.

From cysteine to phenylalanine, the CDR3 is 14 amino acids long. The DNA shown is the 42-base CDR3, in frame from base 1. At the junction V is shortened by 5 bases and J by 3 bases, with 13 bases in between. The germline V gene provides CDR1 MGHDK and CDR2 SYGVNS. The library was prepared using PCR. Data came from an Illumina HiSeq 2500. Molecular barcoding was employed in the preparation of TCR libraries, with unique molecular identifiers being used to normalize TCRbeta repertoire quantification. TCRdb itself trimmed the public reads at Q25 with fastp, ran MiXCR and retained productive beta chains. Records with the same CDR3 protein are collapsed into one entry carrying the most frequent genes and DNA. The sample table contains a few hundred thousand distinct CDR3 sequences; only one count was recorded for 20% of them. Over 3.5% of the sample belongs to the ten largest clones. This clonotype was picked up a small number of times. The specificity of this receptor is unknown. One base away there is no much larger clone; base qualities are not given.

The V gene is TRBV25-1 and the J gene is TRBJ1-2, with an unclear D gene assignment. This receptor was taken from a human donor who donated a stem cell graft to a child with acute myeloid leukemia. The sample consisted of PBMCs from the stem cell graft donor, taken from the stem cell graft. The nucleotide sequence reads as follows: TGTGCCAGCAGTTTGAGGGAGGGTTACTATGGCTACACCTTC. This encodes CASSLREGYYGYTF.